Included here is one TCR beta chain sequence, with context. This specimen belongs to a study of T cells after yellow fever vaccination. Trimming at V came to 0 bases and at J to 6 bases, leaving 1 base not matched to a gene. This CDR3 is built from 15 residues. Germline V gives CDR1 MRHNA, CDR2 SNTAGT. MiXCR, applied by TCRdb to the 5' RACE reads, yields one record per CDR3 protein. This table has roughly 60,000 distinct CDR3 sequences, 7.1% appearing once. This specimen was CD8+ T cells sorted from PBMCs, taken on the day of the first yellow fever vaccination. The receptor's source is a man younger than 30 who received the YFV17D yellow fever vaccine. V gene TRBV6-4 combines with J gene TRBJ2-1; 11 bases fit TRBD2. CDR3 in DNA: TGTGCCAGCAGTGACTCGACTAGCGGGGCCAATGAGCAGTTCTTC. It yields the protein CASSDSTSGANEQFF.